Presented here are 32 T cell receptor beta chains from one specimen sequenced in a study of high-grade serous ovarian cancer treatment subgroups. Produced via immunoSEQ multiplex PCR; TCRdb's table is partial and in-frame only. The table includes nearly 15,000 clones, 80% to 90% detected once. Tumor samples were obtained before definitive surgery or chemotherapy. Sample: tumor tissue. These receptors were taken from a human donor with high-grade serous ovarian cancer.

The chain combines TRBV23-1 with TRBJ1-5; 7 bases fit TRBD1. TRBV23-1 is noted as an ORF with a role that remains uncertain. V was pared by 2 bases and J by 6 bases, with 4 bases of the junction left unmatched. The CDR3 has 14 residues. In nucleotides, the CDR3 is TGCGCCAGCAGTCAACGACAGGGTAGTCAGCCCCAGCATTTT. Amino acid sequence: CASSQRQGSQPQHF.

Written as DNA, the CDR3 is TGTGCCAGCAGCCCGCCCGGGACAGGGAGGCCCTATGGCTACACCTTC. Translation gives CASSPPGTGRPYGYTF. The V call is TRBV7-8, the J call TRBJ1-2, with 9 nucleotides matching TRBD1. From germline, CDR1 is SGHVS and CDR2 FQNEAQ. V shed 5 bases and J 4 bases; nucleotides not matched to a gene: 11. This CDR3 region has 16 residues.

Only one count was recorded for this clone. V and J are TRBV4-3 and TRBJ2-4; D call uncertain. Trimming left V 4 bases short and J 7 bases short, with 17 bases between. The CDR3 consists of 15 residues. From germline, CDR1 is LGHNA and CDR2 YSLEER. Written as DNA, the CDR3 is TGCGCCAGCAGCCGGAAGTTATTTTACGGGAACATTCAGTACTTC. Translating gives CASSRKLFYGNIQYF.

V usage is TRBV2 and J usage is TRBJ1-1; D perhaps matches TRBD1 (6 bases). V lost 10 bases and J 5 bases, leaving 23 bases between the germline ends. This CDR3 is 15 amino acids long. CDR1 is SNHLY, CDR2 FYNNEI, per germline. Written as DNA, the CDR3 is TGTGCCACCTTCGGGGGCAGCCAATTGGGGACTGAAGCTTTCTTT. Amino acids: CATFGGSQLGTEAFF.

This clone was observed a single time. The gene calls are TRBV5-1 and TRBJ1-2, with a weak D call TRBD1 (5 bases). This CDR3 spans 15 amino acids. Per the germline V gene, CDR1 is SGHRS and CDR2 is YFSETQ. V was pared by 0 bases and J by 4 bases, with 13 bases between. The CDR3 sequence is CASSLAPSGTYGYTF. DNA of the CDR3: TGCGCCAGCAGCTTGGCTCCCTCCGGGACCTATGGCTACACCTTC. Complete variable domain (other parts from reference TRBV5-1 and TRBJ1-2): KAGVTQTPRYLIKTRGQQVTLSCSPISGHRSVSWYQQTPGQGLQFLFEYFSETQRNKGNFPGRFSGRQFSNSRSEMNVSTLELGDSALYLCASSLAPSGTYGYTFGSGTRLTVV.

The chain recombines TRBV7-9 with TRBJ2-7, with 14 bases lining up with TRBD2. The length of the CDR3 is 17 residues. Germline assignment: CDR1 SEHNR and CDR2 FQNEAQ (reference sequence). J was trimmed by 4 bases and V by 5 bases; bases with no gene match: 10. The CDR3 protein is CASSLGLAGGESYEQYF. The DNA for the CDR3 is TGTGCCAGCAGCCTAGGACTAGCGGGGGGCGAAAGTTACGAGCAGTACTTC.

The V gene is TRBV27, the J gene TRBJ2-2, with a tentative D call TRBD2 (5 bases). Trimming left V 1 base short and J 9 bases short, with 15 bases between. Germline CDR1 reads MNHEY; CDR2 reads SMNVEV (reference sequence). The length of the CDR3 is 15 residues. The CDR3 DNA follows: TGTGCCAGCAGTTTATTGGTTACGGGGAATCGGGAGCTGTTTTTT. It is translated as CASSLLVTGNRELFF.

This clone came up a few times. This rearrangement joins TRBV6-5 to TRBJ2-1; 7 bases agree with TRBD2. CDR1 and CDR2 (germline): MNHEY, SVGAGI. The V segment lost 3 bases and the J segment 0 bases; nucleotides outside the gene matches: 2. There are 15 residues in the CDR3. The CDR3 sequence: CASSYGGSSYNEQFF. The CDR3 DNA sequence: TGTGCCAGCAGTTATGGCGGGAGCTCCTACAATGAGCAGTTCTTC.

This clone appeared a few times. The chain uses TRBV23-1 and TRBJ2-1; 8 bases map to TRBD1. TRBV23-1 is an ORF for which the function is uncertain. J gave up 10 bases and V 4 bases, and 9 bases lay outside the gene matches. This CDR3 region has 14 residues. The CDR3, as DNA: TGCGCCAGCAGTCTCTGGCAGGGGGCAGAGGAGCAGTTCTTC. Protein sequence: CASSLWQGAEEQFF.

The genes are TRBV6-1 and TRBJ2-3, with TRBD2 matching over 13 bases. The J segment lost 4 bases and the V segment lost 10 bases, leaving 5 bases of the junction unmatched. CDR1 and CDR2 (germline): MNHNS, SASEGT. The CDR3 runs to 14 residues. As DNA, the CDR3 is TGTGCCACGAAGACTAGCGGGGGGTCAGATACGCAGTATTTT. Its protein is CATKTSGGSDTQYF.

The chain links TRBV9 to TRBJ2-1; D is ambiguous. This CDR3 region has 15 residues. V lost 0 bases and J lost 6, with 13 bases in between. Germline loops: CDR1 SGDLS, CDR2 YYNGEE. This chain's CDR3 is CASSVGQRQSNEQFF. The CDR3 coding sequence is TGTGCCAGCAGCGTAGGGCAGAGGCAATCCAATGAGCAGTTCTTC.

The rearrangement uses TRBV5-1 and TRBJ2-5, with TRBD2 matching over 11 bases. V was clipped by 2 bases and J by 5 bases; unmatched bases: 5. Germline V lookup: CDR1 SGHRS, CDR2 YFSETQ. This CDR3 has 15 amino acids. CDR3 region: CASSFSGGAAETQYF. The CDR3 nucleotides are TGCGCCAGCAGCTTTAGCGGGGGGGCGGCGGAGACCCAGTACTTC.

This rearrangement joins TRBV25-1 to TRBJ2-3; D gene uncertain. The CDR3 consists of 15 residues. Trimming pared 6 bases from V and 7 bases from J, leaving 20 bases between. Germline lookup yields CDR1 MGHDK and CDR2 SYGVNS. CDR3 loop: CASSPYRSIINTQYF. The CDR3 DNA follows: TGTGCCAGCAGCCCATACCGGAGTATTATTAATACGCAGTATTTT.

V and J are TRBV15 and TRBJ1-4, with 10 nucleotides matching TRBD1. There are 15 residues in the CDR3. With V trimmed by 1 base and J by 8 bases, 4 bases remained unmatched. The V gene's germline CDR1 is LNHNV and CDR2 YYDKDF (reference sequence). CDR3 protein: CATSRAGQGGEKLFF. The CDR3 coding sequence is TGTGCCACCAGCAGAGCTGGACAGGGGGGAGAAAAACTGTTTTTT.

The chain uses TRBV7-9 and TRBJ2-2, with no clear D. V lost 10 bases and J lost 6, with 15 bases in between. There are 13 residues in the CDR3. CDR1 SEHNR and CDR2 FQNEAQ come from the germline V gene (reference sequence). The CDR3 is CATGSPNAGELFF. CDR3 in DNA: TGTGCCACCGGGTCCCCAAACGCCGGGGAGCTGTTTTTT.

The genes are TRBV30 and TRBJ2-7; D may be TRBD1 (5 bases). V lost 2 bases and J 0 bases, leaving 14 bases between the germline ends. This CDR3 contains 15 residues. Germline lookup yields CDR1 GTSNPN and CDR2 SVGIG (reference sequence). The CDR3: CAWSHPSGHSYEQYF. The CDR3 DNA sequence: TGTGCCTGGAGTCATCCCTCCGGACACTCCTACGAGCAGTACTTC.

This sequence joins TRBV5-1 and TRBJ1-1; D call uncertain. Germline V gives CDR1 SGHRS, CDR2 YFSETQ. The CDR3 loop spans 14 amino acids. V was shortened by 0 bases and J by 2 bases, with 8 bases between the two germline ends. The CDR3: CASSLVGPNTEAFF. The CDR3 DNA reads TGCGCCAGCAGCTTGGTAGGTCCAAACACTGAAGCTTTCTTT. The full variable domain, completed using reference TRBV5-1 and TRBJ1-1, is KAGVTQTPRYLIKTRGQQVTLSCSPISGHRSVSWYQQTPGQGLQFLFEYFSETQRNKGNFPGRFSGRQFSNSRSEMNVSTLELGDSALYLCASSLVGPNTEAFFGQGTRLTVV.

This clone is a singleton in its sample. This chain links TRBV5-4 with TRBJ2-7; maybe TRBD2 (6 bases). The germline CDR1 and CDR2 sequences are SGHNT and YYREEE (reference sequence). The CDR3 sequence is 16 residues long. Between the trimmed V and J ends, which lost 6 bases and 6 bases, there was a span of 25 bases. The CDR3 loop is CASTPVGDSSASEQYF. CDR3 in DNA: TGTGCCAGCACCCCTGTGGGGGACTCGTCCGCCAGCGAGCAGTACTTC.

This chain connects TRBV7-9 to TRBJ1-1; D is unresolved. The germline V gene has CDR1 SEHNR and CDR2 FQNEAQ (reference sequence). This CDR3 is 17 amino acids long. V lost 4 bases, J lost 0 bases, and 18 bases lay in between. This CDR3 is CASSSSNLLFMNTEAFF. CDR3 sequence (DNA): TGTGCCAGCAGCTCATCGAACCTTCTCTTCATGAACACTGAAGCTTTCTTT. The variable domain in full, completed from reference TRBV7-9 and TRBJ1-1, reads DTGVSQNPRHKITKRGQNVTFRCDPISEHNRLYWYRQTLGQGPEFLTYFQNEAQLEKSRLLSDRFSAERPKGSFSTLEIQRTEQGDSAMYLCASSSSNLLFMNTEAFFGQGTRLTVV.

The rearrangement uses TRBV21-1 and TRBJ1-6; the DNA was not used to check the table's D call, TRBD1. TRBV21-1 is given as a pseudogene. There are 18 residues in the CDR3. The CDR3 region is CASRKKESPTGDNSPLHF. In DNA form, the CDR3 reads TGTGCCAGCAGAAAAAAGGAGTCCCCGACAGGAGATAATTCACCCCTCCACTTT.

Remarks on this clone: At the DNA level, this CDR3 is encoded by other sequences in the same sample as well. The J gene is TRBJ1-2, the V gene TRBV2, with D hard to call. Trimming removed 3 bases at V and 2 bases at J, with 7 bases between. This CDR3 spans 13 amino acids. The germline V gene has CDR1 SNHLY and CDR2 FYNNEI. CDR3 DNA: TGTGCCAGCAGTGACGAAGGAAACTATGGCTACACCTTC. It codes for CASSDEGNYGYTF.

V gene TRBV6-5 combines with J gene TRBJ2-3; tentative D call: TRBD2 (5 bases). The CDR3 runs to 14 residues. Germline CDR1 MNHEY, CDR2 SVGAGI. Trimming cost V 6 bases and J 1 base, with 11 bases left between them. CDR3 protein: CASRLATRTDTQYF. CDR3 DNA: TGTGCCAGCAGGTTAGCGACTCGCACAGATACGCAGTATTTT.

The chain combines TRBV5-4 with TRBJ2-5; TRBD2 matches 8 bases. CDR1 and CDR2 (germline): SGHNT, YYREEE (reference sequence). The CDR3 is 15 amino acids. V lost 4 bases and J lost 5; bases outside the gene matches: 10. The CDR3 spells CASSPGGRKEETQYF. For the CDR3, the DNA is TGTGCCAGCAGCCCGGGGGGGCGAAAGGAGGAGACCCAGTACTTC. Full variable domain (outside the CDR3, taken from reference TRBV5-4 and TRBJ2-5): ETGVTQSPTHLIKTRGQQVTLRCSSQSGHNTVSWYQQALGQGPQFIFQYYREEENGRGNFPPRFSGLQFPNYSSELNVNALELDDSALYLCASSPGGRKEETQYFGPGTRLLVL.

This chain connects TRBV11-2 to TRBJ1-6, with D perhaps matching TRBD1 (5 bases). Trimming removed 5 bases from V and 9 bases from J, with 11 bases in between. In germline, CDR1 is SGHAT, CDR2 FQNNGV. The CDR3 is 13 residues long. DNA of the CDR3: TGTGCCAGCAGCCCAACTGGGGGTTCACCCCTCCACTTT. Amino acid sequence: CASSPTGGSPLHF.

This rearrangement joins TRBV21-1 to TRBJ1-1. TRBV21-1 is recorded as a pseudogene. The CDR3 spans 14 residues. The CDR3 region is CAKRVGGMNTEAFF. In DNA, the CDR3 is TGTGCCAAACGGGTAGGCGGGATGAACACTGAAGCTTTCTTT.

This clone is deemed medium-sized. The rearrangement uses TRBV7-9 and TRBJ1-1; D gene uncertain. With 8 bases removed from V and 4 bases from J, the gap between germline ends came to 14 bases. From germline, CDR1 is SEHNR and CDR2 FQNEAQ (reference sequence). The CDR3 consists of 13 residues. The CDR3 region is CASVLGVGTEAFF. CDR3 DNA sequence: TGTGCCAGCGTCCTGGGAGTAGGCACTGAAGCTTTCTTT.

The V and J genes are TRBV28 and TRBJ1-2; D is uncertain. Germline CDR1 MDHEN, CDR2 SYDVKM. Trimming stripped 1 base from V and 5 bases from J, with 11 bases between. The CDR3 covers 14 residues. CDR3 coding DNA: TGTGCCAGCAGTTTATATACGACTGATTATGGCTACACCTTC. Its protein product is CASSLYTTDYGYTF.

The sample holds a few counts of this clone. The V call is TRBV9, the J call TRBJ2-2, with 9 bases fitting TRBD1. Looked up from germline, CDR1 is SGDLS and CDR2 is YYNGEE. After removal of 2 bases from V and 2 bases from J, the junction contained 13 bases not matched to a gene. This CDR3 region has 19 residues. CDR3 nucleotides: TGTGCCAGCAGCGTCAGAGGAGACAGGGGGAGTTTCAACACCGGGGAGCTGTTTTTT. Translated: CASSVRGDRGSFNTGELFF. The full variable domain, its missing parts supplied by reference TRBV9 and TRBJ2-2, is DSGVTQTPKHLITATGQRVTLRCSPRSGDLSVYWYQQSLDQGLQFLIQYYNGEERAKGNILERFSAQQFPDLHSELNLSSLELGDSALYFCASSVRGDRGSFNTGELFFGEGSRLTVL.

The chain carries TRBV5-1 and TRBJ2-1, with 9 bases that match TRBD2. The germline V gene encodes CDR1 SGHRS and CDR2 YFSETQ. This CDR3 is 15 amino acids long. After removal of 7 bases from V and 2 bases from J, the junction contained 7 bases not matched to a gene. As DNA, the CDR3 is TGCGCCAGCCAGAGCGGGGGGCTAACCTACAATGAGCAGTTCTTC. The encoded protein is CASQSGGLTYNEQFF. Variable domain in full (rest from reference TRBV5-1 and TRBJ2-1): KAGVTQTPRYLIKTRGQQVTLSCSPISGHRSVSWYQQTPGQGLQFLFEYFSETQRNKGNFPGRFSGRQFSNSRSEMNVSTLELGDSALYLCASQSGGLTYNEQFFGPGTRLTVL.

This chain connects TRBV5-1 to TRBJ2-2; 10 nucleotides align to TRBD1. Germline lookup yields CDR1 SGHRS and CDR2 YFSETQ. V was clipped by 3 bases and J by 4 bases; unmatched bases: 12. The CDR3 consists of 18 residues. CDR3 sequence: CASSSNPPGQGFTGELFF. The CDR3 DNA follows: TGCGCCAGCAGCTCCAATCCTCCGGGACAGGGGTTCACCGGGGAGCTGTTTTTT.

V and J are TRBV7-6 and TRBJ2-7, with 10 bases aligning to TRBD1. This CDR3 contains 15 residues. J gave up 7 bases and V 5 bases, and 11 bases lay outside the gene matches. Germline V gene sequence: CDR1 SGHVS, CDR2 FNYEAQ. The DNA for the CDR3 is TGTGCCAGCAGCCCAGGACAGGGGGGGCTAAGTGAGCAGTACTTC. It translates to CASSPGQGGLSEQYF.

The chain combines TRBV6-1 with TRBJ1-5; D may be TRBD1 (6 bases). From germline, CDR1 is MNHNS and CDR2 SASEGT. V lost 3 bases and J 3 bases, leaving 21 bases between the germline ends. This CDR3 comprises 18 residues. CDR3 nucleotides: TGTGCCAGCAGTGACCACCCGCGGGGGGGCAGGGTCAATCAGCCCCAGCATTTT. This gives the protein CASSDHPRGGRVNQPQHF.